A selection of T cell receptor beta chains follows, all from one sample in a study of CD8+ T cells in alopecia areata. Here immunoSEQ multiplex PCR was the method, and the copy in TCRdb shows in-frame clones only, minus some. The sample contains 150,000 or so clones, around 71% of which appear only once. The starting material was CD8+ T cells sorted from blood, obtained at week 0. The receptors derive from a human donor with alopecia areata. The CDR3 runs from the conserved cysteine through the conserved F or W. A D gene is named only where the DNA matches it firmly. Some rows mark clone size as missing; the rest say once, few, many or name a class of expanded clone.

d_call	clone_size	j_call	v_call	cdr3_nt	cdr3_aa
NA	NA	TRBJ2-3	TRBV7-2	TGTGCCAGCAGCTTACCGTGGACAGATACGCAGTATTTT	CASSLPWTDTQYF
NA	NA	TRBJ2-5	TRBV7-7	TGTGCTAGCAGCTTAGCGCTCGGCCCCCTGTGGGAGACCCAGTACTTC	CASSLALGPLWETQYF
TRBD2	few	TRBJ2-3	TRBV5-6	TGTGCCAGCAGCCCATACGTCGGGACTAGCTTTTCCGCAGATACGCAGTATTTT	CASSPYVGTSFSADTQYF
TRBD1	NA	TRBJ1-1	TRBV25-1	TGTGCCAGCAGTGACCGTCGGACAGGCGGATTGAACACTGAAGCTTTCTTT	CASSDRRTGGLNTEAFF
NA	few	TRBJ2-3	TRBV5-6	TGTGCCAGCAGCTTGGGGGATGCAGATACGCAGTATTTT	CASSLGDADTQYF
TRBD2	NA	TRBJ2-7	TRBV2	TGTGCCAGCAGAGGAGCGGGGGGCCTAGTCGAGCAGTACTTC	CASRGAGGLVEQYF
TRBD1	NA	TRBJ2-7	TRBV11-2	TGTGCCAGCAGCTGGGACAGGGTTTCCTACGAGCAGTACTTC	CASSWDRVSYEQYF
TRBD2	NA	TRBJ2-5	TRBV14	TGTGCCAGCAGCCTCGGACTAGCGGGGGGGCTGGAGACCCAGTACTTC	CASSLGLAGGLETQYF
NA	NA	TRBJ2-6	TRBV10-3	TGTGCCACCTTAACAGGGGGGGCCAACGTCCTGACTTTC	CATLTGGANVLTF
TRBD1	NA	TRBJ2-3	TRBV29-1	TGCAGCGTTGAGGGACAGGGTATTACAGATACGCAGTATTTT	CSVEGQGITDTQYF
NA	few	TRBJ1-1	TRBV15	TGTGCCACCAGCCGGGAACCTCCGCGGAGTCCTGAAGCTTTCTTT	CATSREPPRSPEAFF
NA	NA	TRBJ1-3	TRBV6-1	TGTGCCAGCATCGGACACGGGGCTATCACCATATATTTT	CASIGHGAITIYF
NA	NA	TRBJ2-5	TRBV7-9	TGTGCCAGCAGCACCCGGGACAACCTACAAGAGACCCAGTACTTC	CASSTRDNLQETQYF
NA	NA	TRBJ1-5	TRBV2	TGTGCCAGCAGTTGGGGGACTGAGAATCAGCCCCAGCATTTT	CASSWGTENQPQHF
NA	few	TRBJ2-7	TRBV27	TGTGCCAGCAGAAGAAACTACGAGCAGTACTTC	CASRRNYEQYF
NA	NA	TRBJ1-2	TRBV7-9	TGTGCCAGCAGACAAGGCCCGGAGACTAACTATGGCTACACCTTC	CASRQGPETNYGYTF
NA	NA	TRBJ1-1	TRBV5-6	TGTGCCAGCAGCTTGGGAGGGCCGGACACTGAAGCTTTCTTT	CASSLGGPDTEAFF
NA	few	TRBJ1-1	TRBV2	TGTGCCAGCATAGGGAACACTGAAGCTTTCTTT	CASIGNTEAFF
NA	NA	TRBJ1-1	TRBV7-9	TGTGCCAGCATCCCAACGTGGCAGCCTAACACTGAAGCTTTCTTT	CASIPTWQPNTEAFF
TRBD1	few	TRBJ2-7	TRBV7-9	TGTGCCAGCAGCTTAGGGGGGACAGGGACGGACGAGCAGTACTTC	CASSLGGTGTDEQYF
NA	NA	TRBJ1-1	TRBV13	TGTGCCAGCAGCTTATCGAACACTGAAGCTTTCTTT	CASSLSNTEAFF
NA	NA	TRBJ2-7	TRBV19	TGTGCCAGTAGTATGGCTGATGGGGGGTACGAGCAGTACTTC	CASSMADGGYEQYF
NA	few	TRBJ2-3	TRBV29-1	TGCAGCGGTGCAGCAGATACGCAGTATTTT	CSGAADTQYF
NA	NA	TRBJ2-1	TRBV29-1	TGCAGCCTTGGCCCCTACAATGAGCAGTTCTTC	CSLGPYNEQFF
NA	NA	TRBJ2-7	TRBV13	TGTGCCAGCAGCTTAGGCCAGGGCACCGACGAGCAGTACTTC	CASSLGQGTDEQYF
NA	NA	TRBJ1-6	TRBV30	TGTGCCTGGAGTTTATCAGAAAATTCACCCCTCCACTTT	CAWSLSENSPLHF
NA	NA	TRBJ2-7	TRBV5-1	TGCGCCAGCGCCGGGGACACCGCCTACGAGCAGTACTTC	CASAGDTAYEQYF
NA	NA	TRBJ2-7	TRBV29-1	TGCAGCGTTGTGAGTTATCGCGAGCAGTACTTC	CSVVSYREQYF
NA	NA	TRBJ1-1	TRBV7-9	TGTGCCAGCAGCCCCTGGCGGGCCCGAGGAGAAGCTTTCTTT	CASSPWRARGEAFF
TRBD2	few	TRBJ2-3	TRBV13	TGTGCCAGCAGCTCAGCCCTCGCGGGGGGCCCTAACACAGATACGCAGTATTTT	CASSSALAGGPNTDTQYF
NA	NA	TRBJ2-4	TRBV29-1	TGCAGCGTTGAAGGGCGCGGCAGGGGAGCCAAAAACATTCAGTACTTC	CSVEGRGRGAKNIQYF
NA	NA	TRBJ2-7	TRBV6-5	TGTGCCAGCAGTCATAACTACGAGCAGTACTTC	CASSHNYEQYF
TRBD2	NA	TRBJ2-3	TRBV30	TGTGCCTGGAGCCGGACGGGCGGGGGAAAAGATACGCAGTATTTT	CAWSRTGGGKDTQYF
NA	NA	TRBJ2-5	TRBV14	TGTGCCAGCAGGGACGACAGGTCCTGGAGAGAGACCCAGTACTTC	CASRDDRSWRETQYF
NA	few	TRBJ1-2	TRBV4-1	TGCGCCAGCAGCCAAGAAAAGCTGGATGGCTACACCTTC	CASSQEKLDGYTF
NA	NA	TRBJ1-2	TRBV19	TGTGCCAGTAGTATGTTCCGTCCGCATGATAACTATGGCTACACCTTC	CASSMFRPHDNYGYTF
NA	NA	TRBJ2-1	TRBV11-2	TGTGCCAGCAGCTCCGATGGACGCGAGCAGTTCTTC	CASSSDGREQFF
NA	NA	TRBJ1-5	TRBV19	TGTGCCAGTACCGCCAGGGTCAGCAATCAGCCCCAGCATTTT	CASTARVSNQPQHF
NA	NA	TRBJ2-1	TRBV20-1	TGCAGTGTCAGCTTAAGAGAGCAGTTCTTC	CSVSLREQFF
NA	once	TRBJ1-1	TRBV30	TGTGCCTGGAGTGTACCGGAACGGTCCACTGAAGCTTTCTTT	CAWSVPERSTEAFF
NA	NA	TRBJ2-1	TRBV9	TGTGCCAGCAGCGTAGCCAGGAACTCCTACAATGAGCAGTTCTTC	CASSVARNSYNEQFF
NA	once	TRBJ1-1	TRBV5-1	TGCGCCAGCAGCTTGGCGGGGATGAACACTGAAGCTTTCTTT	CASSLAGMNTEAFF
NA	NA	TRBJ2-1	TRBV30	TGTGCCTGTCCCCGGGGGAATGAGCAGTTCTTC	CACPRGNEQFF
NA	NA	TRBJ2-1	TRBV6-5	TGTGCCAGCGGGACTTTAAGCTCCTACAATGAGCAGTTCTTC	CASGTLSSYNEQFF
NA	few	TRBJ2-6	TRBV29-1	TGCAGCGCAAAAATCTCTGGGGCCAACGTCCTGACTTTC	CSAKISGANVLTF
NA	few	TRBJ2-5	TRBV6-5	TGTGCCAGCAGTTACTCGGGCGGCAACCAAGAGACCCAGTACTTC	CASSYSGGNQETQYF
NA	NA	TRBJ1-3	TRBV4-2	TGTGCCAGCAGCCAAGGCAGGTTCTCTGGAAACACCATATATTTT	CASSQGRFSGNTIYF
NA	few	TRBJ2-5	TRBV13	TGTGCCAGCAGCTTAGGTGTTGCGGTAGAGACCCAGTACTTC	CASSLGVAVETQYF
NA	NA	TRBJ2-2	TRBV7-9	TGTGCCAGCAGCTTAGACGGGGAGCTGTTTTTT	CASSLDGELFF
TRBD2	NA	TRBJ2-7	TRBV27	TGTGCCAGCAGCCCGGGACTAGCGGGGGCACTATCCTACGAGCAGTACTTC	CASSPGLAGALSYEQYF
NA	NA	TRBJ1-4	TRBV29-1	TGCAGCGTTCTGGTCAGGGAAAAACTGTTTTTT	CSVLVREKLFF
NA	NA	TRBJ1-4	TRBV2	TGTGCCAGCATCCAAGGGGCGACTCCAACTAATGAAAAACTGTTTTTT	CASIQGATPTNEKLFF
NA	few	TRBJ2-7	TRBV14	TGTGCCAGCAGCCAAGATGGAGCGGCGAAGAAGTACTTC	CASSQDGAAKKYF
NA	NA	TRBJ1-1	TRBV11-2	TGTGCCAGCAGCTTAGACCGAGGGGCGAACACTGAAGCTTTCTTT	CASSLDRGANTEAFF
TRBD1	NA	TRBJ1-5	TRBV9	TGTGCCAGCAGCGCAGGGGGCCGGGATCAGCCCCAGCATTTT	CASSAGGRDQPQHF
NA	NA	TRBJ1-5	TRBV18	TGTGCCAGCTCACCCGGAGGGAATCAGCCCCAGCATTTT	CASSPGGNQPQHF
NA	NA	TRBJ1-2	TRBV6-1	TGTGCCAGCAGTGAAGCGCATGGGGTCGGCTATGGCTACACCTTC	CASSEAHGVGYGYTF
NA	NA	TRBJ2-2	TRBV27	TGTGCCAGCAGCCTCCCCCCGACCGGGGAGCTGTTTTTT	CASSLPPTGELFF